The rows below give T cell receptor beta chains drawn from one sample of a study of Tregs in tolerant kidney transplant recipients. The table came from immunoSEQ multiplex PCR; TCRdb's copy has only in-frame clones and leaves some out. The sample lists some 74,000 clones, around 93% occurring once. Sequencing was performed on Tregs from blood, taken before the transplant. The receptors shown here come from a human donor who received a combined kidney and bone marrow transplant. Each CDR3 is given with its conserved first and last residue. Each record gives: V gene, clone size, D gene, J gene, CDR3 DNA, CDR3 protein. D genes are given only for firm matches. Part of the rows lack a size; the others show once, few, many or a class for expanded clones.

TRBV10-3	-	TRBD1	TRBJ2-1	TGTGCCATCAGTGAGGGACAGGGATACAATGAGCAGTTCTTC	CAISEGQGYNEQFF
TRBV5-1	-	-	TRBJ1-1	TGCGCCAGCAGCTTAGAGCCAGACACTGAAGCTTTCTTT	CASSLEPDTEAFF
TRBV2	-	-	TRBJ2-7	TGTGCCAGCAGTGGTTATGTCGGGGAGCAGTACTTC	CASSGYVGEQYF
TRBV6-5	-	TRBD1	TRBJ1-2	TGTGCCAGCAGTTACGGGACAGGGGCCTATGGCTACACCTTC	CASSYGTGAYGYTF
TRBV9	-	-	TRBJ2-7	TGTGCCAGCAGCGTAGTCGGTAGCTCCGAGCAGTACTTC	CASSVVGSSEQYF
TRBV7-2	-	TRBD2	TRBJ2-7	TGTGCCAGCAGCTCACGACTAGCGAGCTCCTACGAGCAGTACTTC	CASSSRLASSYEQYF
TRBV7-2	-	TRBD1	TRBJ2-3	TGTGCCAGCAGCTGGACCGGGACAGGGTATACCACAGATACGCAGTATTTT	CASSWTGTGYTTDTQYF
TRBV7-2	-	-	TRBJ1-2	TGTGCCAGCAGCTTAGGTGGTTGGCAGGCCAACACCTTC	CASSLGGWQANTF
TRBV6-6	once	-	TRBJ1-1	TGTGCCAGCATCGGGTCCTCGAACACTGAAGCTTTCTTT	CASIGSSNTEAFF
TRBV4-1	-	TRBD2	TRBJ2-5	TGCGCCAGCAGCCAATCCCCGACTAGCGGAATACAAGAGACCCAGTACTTC	CASSQSPTSGIQETQYF
TRBV4-1	once	-	TRBJ2-5	TGCGCCAGCAGCCAGTCATGGGGTTCCCAAGAGACCCAGTACTTC	CASSQSWGSQETQYF
TRBV4-2	-	-	TRBJ2-2	TGTGCCAGCAGCCAGGACACCGGGGAGCTGTTTTTT	CASSQDTGELFF
TRBV15	-	TRBD1	TRBJ1-5	TGTGCCACCAGCAGAGGAGGGGGCGCGGGCCAGCCCCAGCATTTT	CATSRGGGAGQPQHF
TRBV9	-	-	TRBJ1-4	TGTGCCAGCAGCGTAGGCCGGCAGCCTAATGAAAAACTGTTTTTT	CASSVGRQPNEKLFF
TRBV19	once	TRBD2	TRBJ2-1	TGTGCCAGTCACCGGGACTATAGCTCCTACAATGAGCAGTTCTTC	CASHRDYSSYNEQFF
TRBV7-3	once	TRBD2	TRBJ2-3	TGTGCCAGCAGCTTACTAGGACTAGCGGGAACCCCAAGAGATACGCAGTATTTT	CASSLLGLAGTPRDTQYF
TRBV19	-	-	TRBJ2-7	TGTGCCAGTAGCTCGGGACTCCTGACCTACGAGCAGTACTTC	CASSSGLLTYEQYF
TRBV15	-	-	TRBJ1-1	TGTGCCACCAGCAGAGATGCGGGTTACACTGAAGCTTTCTTT	CATSRDAGYTEAFF
TRBV9	-	TRBD2	TRBJ2-7	TGTGCCAGCAGCGTGGGCGGGAGTGAATCCTACGAGCAGTACTTC	CASSVGGSESYEQYF
TRBV5-1	-	-	TRBJ2-7	TGCGCCAGCAGCTTGGCAATTGGGGCCTACGAGCAGTACTTC	CASSLAIGAYEQYF
TRBV10-3	-	-	TRBJ1-3	TGTGCCATCAGTGAGTCTAGGCCCCGATTCTCTGGAAACACCATATATTTT	CAISESRPRFSGNTIYF
TRBV28	-	-	TRBJ2-7	TGTGCCAGCAGAGCGGGGACAGTCGCCTACGAGCAGTACTTC	CASRAGTVAYEQYF
TRBV28	-	-	TRBJ1-2	TGTGCCAGCAGTTTACAGGGCTATGGCTACACCTTC	CASSLQGYGYTF
TRBV5-1	-	-	TRBJ1-2	TGCGCCAGCAGCTTGGGGGGTAGCGATGGCTACACCTTC	CASSLGGSDGYTF
TRBV7-9	-	-	TRBJ2-1	TGTGCCACCGGAGACATTGAGCAGTTCTTC	CATGDIEQFF
TRBV28	once	TRBD1	TRBJ1-4	TGTGCCAGCAGCCTACAGGGGCGTCGAGAAAAACTGTTTTTT	CASSLQGRREKLFF
TRBV7-2	-	-	TRBJ2-2	TGTGCCAGCAGCCGTGCCGGGACGGTGGGCACCGGGGAGCTGTTTTTT	CASSRAGTVGTGELFF
TRBV7-2	-	-	TRBJ1-2	TGTGCCAGCAGCTTAAATTGGCGAGTTAACTATGGCTACACCTTC	CASSLNWRVNYGYTF
TRBV14	few	-	TRBJ1-5	TGTGCCAGCAGCCTAACCTTTGATCAGCCCCAGCATTTT	CASSLTFDQPQHF
TRBV7-8	-	TRBD2	TRBJ2-3	TGTGCCAGCAGCTCCGCTCGACTAGCGGGAGATCGCACAGATACGCAGTATTTT	CASSSARLAGDRTDTQYF
TRBV6-1	-	TRBD1	TRBJ2-3	TGTGCCAGCAGTGACCTTCGACAGGGGTGGGATACGCAGTATTTT	CASSDLRQGWDTQYF
TRBV18	-	-	TRBJ2-1	TGTGCCAGCTCACCAAGCTCGGCAGGCGAGCAGTTCTTC	CASSPSSAGEQFF
TRBV5-6	-	-	TRBJ2-2	TGTGCCAGCAGCTTAAGTTTGGGGGCCGGGGAGCTGTTTTTT	CASSLSLGAGELFF
TRBV7-9	-	-	TRBJ2-1	TGTGCCAGCAAGGTCGGCTCCTACAATGAGCAGTTCTTC	CASKVGSYNEQFF
TRBV18	-	-	TRBJ2-2	TGTGCCAGCTCCAGGGGGGCAGTTGGAACCGGGGAGCTGTTTTTT	CASSRGAVGTGELFF
TRBV5-1	-	-	TRBJ2-2	TGCGCCAGCAGCTTGGGAGCAGGGGGGATTACCGGGGAGCTGTTTTTT	CASSLGAGGITGELFF
TRBV30	-	TRBD1	TRBJ1-1	TGTGCCTGGAGAGGTCAAAATACAGGGGTAATGAACACTGAAGCTTTCTTT	CAWRGQNTGVMNTEAFF
TRBV27	-	TRBD2	TRBJ2-3	TGTGCCAGCAGTCCGAGGGGACTAGCGGGCCACATTAGCACAGATACGCAGTATTTT	CASSPRGLAGHISTDTQYF
TRBV2	-	TRBD1	TRBJ1-5	TGTGCCAGCAGAGACCCCTTACAGGGGGACAATCAGCCCCAGCATTTT	CASRDPLQGDNQPQHF
TRBV7-2	-	-	TRBJ2-5	TGTGCCAGCAGCTTGCGGCTGGAGACCCAGTACTTC	CASSLRLETQYF
TRBV5-1	-	-	TRBJ2-7	TGCGCCAGCAGCTTTACCCGGGACGGATCCTACGAGCAGTACTTC	CASSFTRDGSYEQYF
TRBV10-3	-	TRBD2	TRBJ2-1	TGTGCCATCATGGGGGGGACTAGCGGGAGTAGCTCCTACAATGAGCAGTTCTTC	CAIMGGTSGSSSYNEQFF
TRBV19	-	-	TRBJ2-5	TGTGCCAGTAGTCACTGGTTAGCAGATCAAGAGACCCAGTACTTC	CASSHWLADQETQYF
TRBV18	-	-	TRBJ1-1	TGTGCCAGCTCACGGAATGGTGGAATGAACACTGAAGCTTTCTTT	CASSRNGGMNTEAFF
TRBV7-2	-	TRBD2	TRBJ2-1	TGTGCCAGCAGCTGGGCGGGGGGGACGAGAAGCTCCTACAATGAGCAGTTCTTC	CASSWAGGTRSSYNEQFF
TRBV5-1	-	TRBD2	TRBJ2-7	TGCGCCAGCAGCTTGGGAGGGAGGGCCGCCGAGCAGTACTTC	CASSLGGRAAEQYF
TRBV7-7	-	-	TRBJ2-6	TGTGCCAGCAGCTTGCCTACTAAGGTGCCACAAAGTCGGGCCAACGTCCTGACTTTC	CASSLPTKVPQSRANVLTF
TRBV4-2	-	-	TRBJ2-7	TGTGCCAGCAGCCAAGGATCAGGGGCAAATCCAAGATTCTCGACCTACGAGCAGTACTTC	CASSQGSGANPRFSTYEQYF
TRBV29-1	once	-	TRBJ1-5	TGCAGCGTTTCGGACGGATCTAGCAATCAGCCCCAGCATTTT	CSVSDGSSNQPQHF
TRBV25-1	once	TRBD1	TRBJ1-1	TGTGCCAGCAGCCTACAGGGGGCTGGGAACACTGAAGCTTTCTTT	CASSLQGAGNTEAFF
TRBV6-6	-	-	TRBJ1-5	TGTGCCAGCAGTTACGGGTCCGGGGTCCAGCCCCAGCATTTT	CASSYGSGVQPQHF
TRBV5-6	-	TRBD1	TRBJ2-6	TGTGCCAGCAGCGGACAGGTTACTGGGGCCAACGTCCTGACTTTC	CASSGQVTGANVLTF
TRBV4-2	-	TRBD2	TRBJ2-7	TGTGCCAGCAGCCAGGGTATCGGACTAGCCTACGAGCAGTACTTC	CASSQGIGLAYEQYF
TRBV23-1	-	-	TRBJ1-5	TGCGCCAGCAGTCAATTCCGGGACTCGAGCAATCAGCCCCAGCATTTT	CASSQFRDSSNQPQHF
TRBV7-2	once	-	TRBJ1-5	TGTGCCAGCAGCTTATCGTGGGGGACCGGACAGCCCCAGCATTTT	CASSLSWGTGQPQHF
TRBV10-1	-	-	TRBJ1-1	TGCGCCAGCAGTGGTCGGGGCCCGAACACTGAAGCTTCCTTT	CASSGRGPNTEASF
TRBV7-9	-	-	TRBJ2-7	TGTGCCAGCAGCTTAGGACAGAGGGCCTACGAGCAGTACTTC	CASSLGQRAYEQYF
TRBV27	-	-	TRBJ2-4	TGTGCCAGCAGCCCCCGGGTGGAGGGCCTAGCCAAAAACATTCAGTACTTC	CASSPRVEGLAKNIQYF
TRBV5-1	-	-	TRBJ1-4	TGCGCCAGCAGCTCGACCCCGATCAAGGGAGATGAAAAACTGTTTTTT	CASSSTPIKGDEKLFF
TRBV27	-	-	TRBJ1-2	TGTGCCAGCAGGTCGGGTGGAGAGAACTATGGCTACACCTTC	CASRSGGENYGYTF